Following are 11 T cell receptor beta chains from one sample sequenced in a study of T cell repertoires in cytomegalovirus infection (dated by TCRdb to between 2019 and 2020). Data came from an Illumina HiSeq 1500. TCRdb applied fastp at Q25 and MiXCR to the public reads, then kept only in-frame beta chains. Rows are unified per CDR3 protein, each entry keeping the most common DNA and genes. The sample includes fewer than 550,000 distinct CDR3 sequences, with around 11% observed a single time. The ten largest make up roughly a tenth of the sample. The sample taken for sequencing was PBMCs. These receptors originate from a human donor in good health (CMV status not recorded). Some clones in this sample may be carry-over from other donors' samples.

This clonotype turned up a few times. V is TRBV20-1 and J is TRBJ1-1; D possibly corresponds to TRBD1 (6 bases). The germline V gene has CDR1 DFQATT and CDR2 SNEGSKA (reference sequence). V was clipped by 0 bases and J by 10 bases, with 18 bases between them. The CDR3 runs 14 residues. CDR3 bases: TGCAGTGCTAGAGATAAAGGGGGTTTGGGTCGAGCTTTCTTT. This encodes CSARDKGGLGRAFF.

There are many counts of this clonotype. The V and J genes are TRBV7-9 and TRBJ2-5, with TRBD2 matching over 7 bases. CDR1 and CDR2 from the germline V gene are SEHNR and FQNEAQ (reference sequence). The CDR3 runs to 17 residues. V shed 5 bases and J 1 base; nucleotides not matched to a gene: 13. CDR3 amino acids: CASSPVVAGVGQETQYF. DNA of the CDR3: TGTGCCAGCAGCCCAGTGGTTGCGGGAGTGGGCCAAGAGACCCAGTACTTC.

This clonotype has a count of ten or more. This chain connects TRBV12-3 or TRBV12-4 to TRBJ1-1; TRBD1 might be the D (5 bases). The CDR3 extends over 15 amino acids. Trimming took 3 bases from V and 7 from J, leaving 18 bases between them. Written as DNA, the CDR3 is TGTGCCAGCAGTTTTTCGGCTAGGTTCGGGGGTGAAGCTTTCTTT. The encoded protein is CASSFSARFGGEAFF.

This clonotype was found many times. CDR3 sequence (DNA): TGTGCCAGCAGCGCCAGAGATCAGGGGCGGGGGGCCTACGAGCAGTACTTC. It codes for CASSARDQGRGAYEQYF. This chain links TRBV7-9 with TRBJ2-7; 8 nucleotides line up with TRBD2. The CDR3 spans 17 residues. In germline, CDR1 is SEHNR, CDR2 FQNEAQ (reference sequence). J was trimmed by 2 bases and V by 5 bases; bases with no gene match: 14.

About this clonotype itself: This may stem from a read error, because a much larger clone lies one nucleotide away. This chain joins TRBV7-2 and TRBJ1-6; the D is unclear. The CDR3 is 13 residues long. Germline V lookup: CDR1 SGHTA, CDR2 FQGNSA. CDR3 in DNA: TGTGCCAGCAACTTAATAAGGGATTCACCCCTCCACTTT. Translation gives CASNLIRDSPLHF.

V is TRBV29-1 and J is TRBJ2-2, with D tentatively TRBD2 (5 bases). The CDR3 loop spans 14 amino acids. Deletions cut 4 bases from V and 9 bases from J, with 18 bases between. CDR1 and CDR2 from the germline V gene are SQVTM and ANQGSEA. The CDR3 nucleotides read TGCAGCGTTGTTGGGGAGAGGAGAACCCGGGAGCTGTTTTTT. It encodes CSVVGERRTRELFF.

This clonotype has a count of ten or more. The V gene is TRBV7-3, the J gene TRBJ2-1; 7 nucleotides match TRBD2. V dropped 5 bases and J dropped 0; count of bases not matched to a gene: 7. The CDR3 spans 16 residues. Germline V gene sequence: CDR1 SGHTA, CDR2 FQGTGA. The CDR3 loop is CASSISGTNSYNEQFF. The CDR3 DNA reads TGTGCCAGCAGCATATCCGGGACTAACTCCTACAATGAGCAGTTCTTC.

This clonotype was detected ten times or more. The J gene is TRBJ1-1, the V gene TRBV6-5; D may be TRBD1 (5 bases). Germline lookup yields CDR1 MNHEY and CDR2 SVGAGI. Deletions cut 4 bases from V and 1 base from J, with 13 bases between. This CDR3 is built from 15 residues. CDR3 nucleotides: TGTGCCAGCAGTTTGTCAGGGTTGCGGAACACTGAAGCTTTCTTT. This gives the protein CASSLSGLRNTEAFF.

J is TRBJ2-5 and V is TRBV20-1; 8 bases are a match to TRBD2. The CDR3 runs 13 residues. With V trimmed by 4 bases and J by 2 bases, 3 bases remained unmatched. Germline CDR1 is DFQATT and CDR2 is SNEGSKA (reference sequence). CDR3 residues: CSATRGGQETQYF. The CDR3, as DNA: TGCAGTGCTACCCGGGGGGGGCAAGAGACCCAGTACTTC.

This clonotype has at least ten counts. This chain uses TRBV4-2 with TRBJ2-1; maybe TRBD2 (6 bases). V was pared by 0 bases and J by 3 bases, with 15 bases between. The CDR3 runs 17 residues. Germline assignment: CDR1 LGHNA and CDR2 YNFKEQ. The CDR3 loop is CASSQDRGTDYYNEQFF. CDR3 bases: TGTGCCAGCAGCCAAGATCGAGGGACTGATTACTACAATGAGCAGTTCTTC.

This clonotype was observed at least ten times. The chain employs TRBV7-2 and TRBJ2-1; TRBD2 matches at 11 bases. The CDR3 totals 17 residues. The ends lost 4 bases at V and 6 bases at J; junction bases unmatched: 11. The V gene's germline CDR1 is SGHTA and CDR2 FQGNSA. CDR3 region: CASSYLLAGGPGNEQFF. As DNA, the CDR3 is TGTGCCAGCAGCTATCTTTTAGCGGGGGGGCCCGGCAATGAGCAGTTCTTC.